A selection of T cell receptor beta chains follows, all from one sample in a study of cytomegalovirus exposure and HLA in healthy donors. Sequencing was performed with immunoSEQ multiplex PCR; in TCRdb, only in-frame clones are kept and a portion is missing. The data show 95,000 to 100,000 clones, around 77% seen once. The sequenced sample was PBMCs. The receptors stem from a man aged 35-49 years in good health and CMV-seronegative. Both conserved end residues are part of each CDR3. D genes are given only for firm matches. The size field is filled for only some rows; it gives once, few, many or a size class.

>-|TRBJ2-3|TRBV5-1|-
TGCGCCAGCAGCAGGGGACTTGGGCTATCCCAAGATACGCAGTATTTT
CASSRGLGLSQDTQYF
>TRBD1|TRBJ2-5|TRBV27|once
TGTGCCGGAGGAAAACAGGGGGACGTAGGAGAGACCCAGTACTTC
CAGGKQGDVGETQYF
>-|TRBJ1-1|TRBV6-5|-
TGTGCCAGCAGTTACAGGGGGGGGACGAACACTGAAGCTTTCTTT
CASSYRGGTNTEAFF
>-|TRBJ1-5|TRBV6-1|few
TGTGCCGCCAGAGGGCGGGGGGTTCCCAATCAGCCCCAGCATTTT
CAARGRGVPNQPQHF
>-|TRBJ2-7|TRBV5-1|-
TGCGCCAGCAGCTTGGGCGACCCCCGGGCACGGGGCGAGCAGTACTTC
CASSLGDPRARGEQYF
>-|TRBJ2-1|TRBV30|-
TGTGCCTGGATCCTCCAGGGGCATGAGCAGTTCTTC
CAWILQGHEQFF
>TRBD1|TRBJ2-1|TRBV5-1|-
TGCGCCAGCAGCTCCCTCTTGCCTCGACAGGGAAGCGAGCAGTTCTTC
CASSSLLPRQGSEQFF
>TRBD1|TRBJ2-7|TRBV25-1|-
TGTGCCAGCAGCCGACAGGGGTACGAGCAGTACTTC
CASSRQGYEQYF
>-|TRBJ1-3|TRBV7-2|-
TGTGCCAGCAGCTTAACAGGGTCCTCTGGAAACACCATATATTTT
CASSLTGSSGNTIYF
>TRBD2|TRBJ2-7|TRBV6-6|-
TGTGCCAGCAGTTCAGGGACTAGCGGGAGTGCCTACGGGCAGTACTTC
CASSSGTSGSAYGQYF
>TRBD1|TRBJ1-1|TRBV6-1|-
TGTGCCAGCAGTACCCAGGGGGGCACTGAAGCTTTCTTT
CASSTQGGTEAFF
>TRBD2|TRBJ2-1|TRBV5-1|-
TGCGCCAGCAGCTGGACTAGCCAACGCTACAATGAGCAGTTCTTC
CASSWTSQRYNEQFF
>-|TRBJ2-1|TRBV11-2|few
TGTGCCAGCAGCCCGATCAATAGCTTATACAATGAGCAGTTCTTC
CASSPINSLYNEQFF
>TRBD1|TRBJ1-1|TRBV6-6|-
TGTGCCAGCAGTTACTCTGGACAGGGAAGCACTGAAGCTTTCTTT
CASSYSGQGSTEAFF
>TRBD1|TRBJ1-4|TRBV7-9|-
TGTGCCAGCCGGGACAGGGATGAAAAACTGTTTTTT
CASRDRDEKLFF
>-|TRBJ2-7|TRBV7-8|once
TGTGCCAGCAGCTTAGCACTCTTATACGAGCAGTACTTC
CASSLALLYEQYF
>-|TRBJ1-6|TRBV14|few
TGTGCCAGCAGCGGGGGGTCTACATGGAATTCACCCCTCCACTTT
CASSGGSTWNSPLHF
>-|TRBJ2-1|TRBV6-5|-
TGTGCCAGCAGTTACGCCGTAGGGGGGGTAAGGAATGAGCAGTTCTTC
CASSYAVGGVRNEQFF
>-|TRBJ1-1|TRBV6-1|once
TGTGCCAGCAGTACCCCAGGGATTTCTGAAGCTTTCTTT
CASSTPGISEAFF
>-|TRBJ2-7|TRBV7-6|once
TGTGCCAGCAGCTCCCCTTACTCCTACGAGCAGTACTTC
CASSSPYSYEQYF
>-|TRBJ1-2|TRBV2|-
TGTGCCAGCAGTGAAAGGACCCAGGGTTGGGGCTACACCTTC
CASSERTQGWGYTF
>TRBD2|TRBJ2-1|TRBV6-5|-
TGTGCCAGCCAAACTAGCGGGATAAACAATGAGCAGTTCTTC
CASQTSGINNEQFF
>TRBD1|TRBJ2-7|TRBV5-4|-
TGTGCCAGCAGCGGCGGGACAGGGCTCTACGAGCAGTACTTC
CASSGGTGLYEQYF
>TRBD1|TRBJ2-7|TRBV5-1|-
TGCGCCAGCAGCTTTAGGACAGGGGGAACCTACGAGCAGTACTTC
CASSFRTGGTYEQYF
>-|TRBJ2-1|TRBV30|-
TGTGCCTGGAGTGGGGGGGAGAGCTCCTACAATGAGCAGTTCTTC
CAWSGGESSYNEQFF
>-|TRBJ2-3|TRBV2|-
TGTGCCAGCAGTGAAGTAGGGGTACCTAGCACAGATACGCAGTATTTT
CASSEVGVPSTDTQYF
>-|TRBJ2-3|TRBV19|-
TGTGCCAGTAGTTTGAGTAGGGGGGATACGCAGTATTTT
CASSLSRGDTQYF
>TRBD2|TRBJ2-2|TRBV7-8|-
TGTGCCAGCAGCTTAAGAGACCCTGGGACTAGCGGGACCCCGTCGGGGGAGCTGTTTTTT
CASSLRDPGTSGTPSGELFF
>-|TRBJ1-2|TRBV28|-
TGTGCCAGCAGTTCAGGTGCAGCTAATGGCTACACCTTC
CASSSGAANGYTF
>TRBD2|TRBJ2-7|TRBV28|-
TGTGCCAGCAGTTTATTCCGACTAGCGGGAGACTACGAGCAGTACTTC
CASSLFRLAGDYEQYF
>-|TRBJ1-4|TRBV2|-
TGTGCCAGCAGTGCCATTAATGAAAAACTGTTTTTT
CASSAINEKLFF
>-|TRBJ2-3|TRBV9|once
TGTGCCAGCAGCTCCCGGACAGTCACAGATACGCAGTATTTT
CASSSRTVTDTQYF
>TRBD2|TRBJ2-3|TRBV6-5|-
TGTGCCAGCAGCCTACTAGCGGGACACACAGATACGCAGTATTTT
CASSLLAGHTDTQYF
>-|TRBJ1-5|TRBV6-1|-
TGTGCCAGCAGGAAAACAGTGCCGATCAATCAGCCCCAGCATTTT
CASRKTVPINQPQHF
>-|TRBJ1-4|TRBV7-9|-
TGTGCCAGCAGCTCGGGACTTTCGACTAATGAAAAACTGTTTTTT
CASSSGLSTNEKLFF
>TRBD2|TRBJ2-4|TRBV19|-
TGTGCCAGTAGTATATCTGGGGGGGGGTACGGAGCCAAAAACATTCAGTACTTC
CASSISGGGYGAKNIQYF